This TCR beta chain was identified in a study of CD8 T cells in ankylosing spondylitis. Overall study findings and caveats: In synovial fluid and blood from reactive arthritis, some motif variants were previously reported. Seemingly characteristic of ankylosing spondylitis blood was a TCR beta motif consisting of 7 or 8 highly homologous variants.

Regarding this clonotype: Its target is not known.

TCRdb passed the 5' RACE reads through MiXCR, listing each CDR3 protein once. Seen here are more than 150,000 distinct CDR3 sequences, 10% to 15% observed once, and the top ten hold 11%. V was pared by 0 bases and J by 6 bases, with 0 bases of the junction left unmatched. Germline loops: CDR1 SEHNR, CDR2 FQNEAQ (reference sequence). This CDR3 is built from 15 residues. The sequence was obtained from a female donor with ankylosing spondylitis or in good health (not recorded which). The genes are TRBV7-9 and TRBJ2-1; 12 bases fit TRBD2. The sequencing sample was made of blood, either unsorted or a sorted T cell fraction (not recorded which). The CDR3 protein is CASSLATSGSNEQFF. CDR3 DNA sequence: TGTGCCAGCAGCTTAGCGACTAGCGGGAGCAATGAGCAGTTCTTC. The full variable domain, completed using reference TRBV7-9 and TRBJ2-1, is DTGVSQNPRHKITKRGQNVTFRCDPISEHNRLYWYRQTLGQGPEFLTYFQNEAQLEKSRLLSDRFSAERPKGSFSTLEIQRTEQGDSAMYLCASSLATSGSNEQFFGPGTRLTVL.